These 6 T cell receptor beta chains share one sample of origin, sequenced in a study of blood T cell repertoires in COVID-19 (dated by TCRdb to the early 2020s). Library prep was done by the immunoSEQ multiplex PCR assay. Here the immuneACCESS table is served through TCRdb, limited to in-frame sequences with V and J called. Missing clones are a known gap in these copies; in checked studies unresolved V genes cover under half, and the rest lacks a known reason. The sample includes around 150,000 clones, with 85% observed a single time. The top ten hold 3% to 3.5% of the sample. Sequences were obtained from peripheral blood. Receptors were obtained from a human donor with acute or convalescent COVID-19. The donor label of this sample is uncertain.

The CDR3 loop reads CASSPGLSRTRGEQYF. CDR3 DNA sequence: TGTGCCAGCTCACCGGGCCTTAGCAGGACCCGGGGAGAGCAGTACTTC. The genes are TRBV18 and TRBJ2-7; D is possibly TRBD2 (5 bases). The germline CDR1 and CDR2 sequences are KGHSH and LQKENI. The CDR3 contains 16 residues. Trimming pared 3 bases from V and 7 bases from J, leaving 22 bases between.

The V and J genes are TRBV27 and TRBJ2-1; D possibly corresponds to TRBD1 (6 bases). This CDR3 is built from 16 residues. Per germline, CDR1 MNHEY and CDR2 SMNVEV (reference sequence). V was cut by 3 bases and J by 3 bases, with 15 bases left in between. The CDR3 DNA sequence: TGTGCCAGCAGTTTCTACACCGGGACAAACTACAATGAGCAGTTCTTC. It specifies CASSFYTGTNYNEQFF.

V is TRBV11-3 and J is TRBJ1-1; no reliable D call. Germline CDR1 SGHNT, CDR2 YENEEA. Trimming took off 1 base at V and 5 bases at J, with 8 bases between the two ends. This CDR3 has 13 amino acids. CDR3: CASSLVAKTEAFF. CDR3 bases: TGTGCCAGCAGCTTAGTGGCCAAAACTGAAGCTTTCTTT.

The rearrangement links TRBV9 to TRBJ1-5; weak D call: TRBD1 (5 bases). This CDR3 is 15 amino acids long. Per the germline V gene, CDR1 is SGDLS and CDR2 is YYNGEE. V was cut by 0 bases and J by 5 bases, with 12 bases left in between. The CDR3 loop is CASSVGGQGDQPQHF. The CDR3 DNA reads TGTGCCAGCAGCGTAGGCGGTCAGGGTGATCAGCCCCAGCATTTT.

The J gene is TRBJ1-1, the V gene TRBV15; no clear D. Looked up from germline, CDR1 is LNHNV and CDR2 is YYDKDF (reference sequence). With 6 bases removed from V and 1 base from J, the gap between germline ends came to 9 bases. The CDR3 contains 13 residues. CDR3 nucleotides: TGTGCCACCAGACGGAGCAGGAACACTGAAGCTTTCTTT. This codes for CATRRSRNTEAFF. Together with reference TRBV15 and TRBJ1-1, the CDR3 gives the full variable domain: DAMVIQNPRYQVTQFGKPVTLSCSQTLNHNVMYWYQQKSSQAPKLLFHYYDKDFNNEADTPDNFQSRRPNTSFCFLDIRSPGLGDTAMYLCATRRSRNTEAFFGQGTRLTVV.

The gene calls are TRBV5-4 and TRBJ2-5, with 8 bases lining up with TRBD1. Trimming took 1 base from V and 3 from J; bases not matched to a gene: 8. This CDR3 has 16 residues. Germline V CDR1 and CDR2: SGHNT, YYREEE (reference sequence). In DNA form, the CDR3 reads TGTGCCAGCAGCTTGTACACAGGGGGGATCGAAGAGACCCAGTACTTC. Translation gives CASSLYTGGIEETQYF. Looking up the rest from reference TRBV5-4 and TRBJ2-5 gives the full variable domain: ETGVTQSPTHLIKTRGQQVTLRCSSQSGHNTVSWYQQALGQGPQFIFQYYREEENGRGNFPPRFSGLQFPNYSSELNVNALELDDSALYLCASSLYTGGIEETQYFGPGTRLLVL.